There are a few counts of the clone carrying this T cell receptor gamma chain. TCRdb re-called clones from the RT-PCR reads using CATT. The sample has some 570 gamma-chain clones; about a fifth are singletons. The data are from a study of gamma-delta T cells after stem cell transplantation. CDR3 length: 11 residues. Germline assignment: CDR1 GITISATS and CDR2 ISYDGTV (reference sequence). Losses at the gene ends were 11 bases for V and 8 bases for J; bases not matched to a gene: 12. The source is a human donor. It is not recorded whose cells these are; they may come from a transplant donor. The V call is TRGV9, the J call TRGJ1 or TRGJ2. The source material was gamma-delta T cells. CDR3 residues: CASWERHKKLF. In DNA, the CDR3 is TGTGCCTCCTGGGAGAGACATAAGAAACTCTTT.